The T cell receptor (beta chain) under discussion was sequenced for a study of siplizumab effects on memory and regulatory T cells. Trimming left V 3 bases short and J 3 bases short, with 11 bases between. The CDR3 covers 14 residues. Per germline, CDR1 KGHSH and CDR2 LQKENI. The data were produced by immunoSEQ multiplex PCR, yet TCRdb's version contains in-frame clones alone and is incomplete. The sample carries about 94,000 clones, approximately 95% recorded once. This chain uses TRBV18 with TRBJ1-1; D is possibly TRBD1 (6 bases). Material: non-Treg CD4+ T cells sorted from blood. The TCR originated in a human donor in good health. Written as DNA, the CDR3 is TGTGCCAGCTCACCGACAGGTTTTCACACTGAAGCTTTCTTT. It translates to CASSPTGFHTEAFF.